Listed below are T cell receptor beta chains from one sample, sequenced in a study of shared clonotypes between healthy human individuals. Libraries were prepared by immunoSEQ multiplex PCR; TCRdb keeps only in-frame clonotypes and omits some of them. The sample records roughly 2 million clones, approximately 95% being singletons. Sequenced material: naive CD4+ T cells sorted from blood. These receptors all come from a man aged 18 to 29 in good health. CDR3s include the opening cysteine and the closing phenylalanine or tryptophan. A D gene is named only where the DNA matches it firmly. Size tells how often a clone was seen (once, few, many) or the class of an expanded clone, and some rows leave it out.

d_call j_call clone_size v_call cdr3_nt cdr3_aa
NA TRBJ2-2 NA TRBV28 TGTGCCAGCCTTAAGCCGCAGGGGAGAACCGGGGAGCTGTTTTTT CASLKPQGRTGELFF
NA TRBJ2-7 NA TRBV7-9 TGTGCCTCAGGGCCTGCCGCTGCGATCTACGAGCAGTACTTC CASGPAAAIYEQYF
TRBD2 TRBJ2-7 NA TRBV7-9 TGTGCCAGCAGCTCTAGAGGGGAGGGACCCTACGAGCAGTACTTC CASSSRGEGPYEQYF
NA TRBJ1-5 NA TRBV6-1 TGTGCCAGCAGTGATGGGGGCAGGAATAATCAGCCCCAGCATTTT CASSDGGRNNQPQHF
NA TRBJ1-1 NA TRBV6-1 TGTGCCAGCAGCCACAAACGGGGGCCCACTGAAGCTTTCTTT CASSHKRGPTEAFF
NA TRBJ1-1 NA TRBV5-1 TGCGCCAGCAGCTACTACTCCTTATCGAACACTGAAGCTTTCTTT CASSYYSLSNTEAFF
NA TRBJ2-4 once TRBV5-4 TGTGACAGCAGCTTCGGAGCGGAACTAGCCAAAAACATTCAGTACTTC CDSSFGAELAKNIQYF
NA TRBJ2-7 NA TRBV2 TGTGCCAGCAGGACAGGCTACTCCTACGAGCAGTACTTC CASRTGYSYEQYF
TRBD2 TRBJ2-2 NA TRBV11-3 TGTGCCAGCAGCTCTAGCGGGGGCTACAACACCGGGGAGCTGTTTTTT CASSSSGGYNTGELFF
NA TRBJ2-1 NA TRBV28 TGTGCCAGCAGTTTACGGACTTACAATGAGCAGTTCTTC CASSLRTYNEQFF
NA TRBJ2-6 few TRBV11-2 TGTGCCAGCAGCTTAGATTACAGGGCCGGGGCCAACGTCCTGACTTTC CASSLDYRAGANVLTF
NA TRBJ2-2 NA TRBV5-6 TGTGCCAGCAGCTTGGTGGGGGCCCTCCACACCGGGGAGCTGTTTTTT CASSLVGALHTGELFF
NA TRBJ2-5 NA TRBV6-5 TGTGCCAGCACCGTCCCGGGGGGCGAGACCCAGTACTTC CASTVPGGETQYF
TRBD1 TRBJ1-4 once TRBV18 TGTGCCAGCTCACCACTGACAGGGGGGAATGAAAAACTGTTTTTT CASSPLTGGNEKLFF
TRBD1 TRBJ1-1 NA TRBV7-9 TGTGCCAGCAGCCGGACAGGGCGTGATCGCACTGAAGCTTTCTTT CASSRTGRDRTEAFF
TRBD1 TRBJ2-3 NA TRBV6-1 TGTGCCAGCAGTGATGGACAGGGGCGGTCAGAGAGCACAGATACGCAGTATTTT CASSDGQGRSESTDTQYF
NA TRBJ2-2 NA TRBV6-5 TGTGCCAGCACCATTAGCCCGAACACCGGGGAGCTGTTTTTT CASTISPNTGELFF
NA TRBJ2-7 NA TRBV11-2 TGTGCCACCCTTGACACGGAATCCTACGAGCAGTACTTC CATLDTESYEQYF
TRBD1 TRBJ2-5 NA TRBV5-6 TGTGCCAGCAGCTCTCTGCGACAGGGAGAGACCCAGTACTTC CASSSLRQGETQYF
NA TRBJ2-5 NA TRBV19 TGTGCCAGTAGTATAGGTCGCTACCAAGAGACCCAGTACTTC CASSIGRYQETQYF
NA TRBJ2-5 NA TRBV5-1 TGCGCCAGCAGCGAACCGGGAGTGGAGACCCAGTACTTC CASSEPGVETQYF
NA TRBJ1-5 NA TRBV7-8 TGTGCCAGCAGCTCCGTGGGTGGAATGAGTCAGCCCCAGCATTTT CASSSVGGMSQPQHF
NA TRBJ1-1 once TRBV30 TGTGCCTGGAGGTACACCGAGGGCACTGAAGCTTTCTTT CAWRYTEGTEAFF
NA TRBJ2-7 NA TRBV6-5 TGTGCCAGCAGTAATTACTACGAGCAGTACTTC CASSNYYEQYF
NA TRBJ2-3 NA TRBV4-2 TGTGCCAGCAGCCAAAAGCGTCCAGATACGCAGTATTTT CASSQKRPDTQYF